This entry lists 29 T cell receptor beta chains sequenced from one sample in a study of post-analysis software for immune sequencing data. The authors incorporated unique molecular identifiers into the TCR beta cDNA libraries. TCRdb processed the PCR reads anew with MiXCR; each CDR3 protein has one entry. The sample carries 600,000 to 700,000 distinct CDR3 sequences, 55% to 60% recorded once. General study points: Roughly five TRBV segments were significantly more frequent in patients than in controls. TRBV5-6, TRBV5-1 and TRBV20-1 were among these segments.

No antigen is known for these receptors. The sequencing input was blood. The receptors were gathered from a girl under 10 years old with multiple sclerosis.

The chain uses TRBV11-2 and TRBJ2-1, with TRBD2 identical over 12 bases. This CDR3 region has 15 residues. CDR1 and CDR2 (germline): SGHAT, FQNNGV. V shed 1 base and J 12 bases; nucleotides not matched to a gene: 7. The CDR3 protein is CASSLGPSGGAGQFF. The CDR3 coding sequence is TGTGCCAGCAGCTTAGGGCCTAGCGGGGGGGCGGGGCAGTTCTTC.

The chain is built from TRBV7-2 and TRBJ1-1; D might be TRBD1 (6 bases). Germline CDR1 reads SGHTA; CDR2 reads FQGNSA. The CDR3 loop spans 16 amino acids. V lost 5 bases and J lost 1, with 17 bases in between. CDR3 bases: TGTGCCAGCAGCCGGCAGTCCGGGACATCGAACACTGAAGCTTTCTTT. Translating it yields CASSRQSGTSNTEAFF.

This chain connects TRBV11-2 to TRBJ1-1; 7 bases are shared with TRBD1. The CDR3 has 14 amino acids. Germline trimming cut 2 bases from V and 4 bases from J; bases unmatched to any gene: 4. Germline CDR1 SGHAT, CDR2 FQNNGV. In DNA, the CDR3 is TGTGCCAGCAGCTTATTACAGGGGAGCACTGAAGCTTTCTTT. Translated, it gives CASSLLQGSTEAFF.

This chain links TRBV20-1 with TRBJ2-1; 7 bases align to TRBD2. Near its end, the DNA agrees better with TRBJ2-7, so the J call may be wrong. The CDR3 has 16 amino acids. CDR1 and CDR2 (germline): DFQATT, SNEGSKA (reference sequence). The CDR3 sequence: CSARVSGGVSYNEQYF. CDR3 DNA sequence: TGCAGTGCTAGAGTGTCGGGAGGAGTGTCCTACAATGAGCAGTACTTC.

The chain carries TRBV29-1 and TRBJ2-5, with no clear D. The V gene's germline CDR1 is SQVTM and CDR2 ANQGSEA. This CDR3 is 12 amino acids long. V was cut by 4 bases and J by 1 base, with 7 bases left in between. The CDR3 spells CSVGSSQETQYF. The CDR3 DNA follows: TGCAGCGTTGGAAGCAGCCAAGAGACCCAGTACTTC.

The chain links TRBV3-1 to TRBJ2-3; D possibly corresponds to TRBD1 (6 bases). Trimming took off 5 bases at V and 0 bases at J, with 24 bases between the two ends. There are 19 residues in the CDR3. Germline loops: CDR1 LGHDT, CDR2 YNNKEL (reference sequence). Written as DNA, the CDR3 is TGTGCCAGCAGCAGGGACACGCTTGAACCCTTTTCTAGCACAGATACGCAGTATTTT. Protein sequence: CASSRDTLEPFSSTDTQYF.

This chain links TRBV6-8 with TRBJ2-7; D unclear. Germline V CDR1 and CDR2: MNHGY, SAAAGT. Trimming took off 8 bases at V and 2 bases at J, with 10 bases between the two ends. The CDR3 sequence is 12 residues long. The CDR3 DNA follows: TGTGCCAGCGTGGGTCAGACCTACGAGCAGTACTTC. Encoded protein: CASVGQTYEQYF.

This chain uses TRBV6-6 with TRBJ2-1; TRBD1 matches at 9 bases. This CDR3 comprises 15 residues. Germline CDR1 and CDR2: MNHNY and SVGAGI (reference sequence). V lost 4 bases and J lost 7; bases outside the gene matches: 8. CDR3 in amino acids: CASSFVRQGDNEQFF. In DNA, the CDR3 is TGTGCCAGCAGTTTCGTAAGACAGGGGGATAATGAGCAGTTCTTC.

The J gene is TRBJ2-3, the V gene TRBV5-5, with 8 bases fitting TRBD2. V lost 4 bases and J lost 0; bases outside the gene matches: 4. The germline CDR1 and CDR2 sequences are SGHKS and YYEKEE (reference sequence). The CDR3 totals 15 residues. The CDR3 sequence: CASSAGLVSTDTQYF. In DNA form, the CDR3 reads TGTGCCAGCAGCGCGGGACTAGTAAGCACAGATACGCAGTATTTT. Drawing the rest from reference TRBV5-5 and TRBJ2-3, the complete variable domain is DAGVTQSPTHLIKTRGQQVTLRCSPISGHKSVSWYQQVLGQGPQFIFQYYEKEERGRGNFPDRFSARQFPNYSSELNVNALLLGDSALYLCASSAGLVSTDTQYFGPGTRLTVL.

This clonotype was counted only a few times. The V call is TRBV29-1, the J call TRBJ2-1; a weak D match, TRBD2 (5 bases). Germline CDR1 is SQVTM and CDR2 is ANQGSEA. The CDR3 is made up of 13 amino acids. V lost 7 bases and J lost 5, with 15 bases in between. CDR3 sequence: CSADSPEDNEQFF. In DNA, the CDR3 is TGCAGCGCTGACTCCCCGGAGGACAATGAGCAGTTCTTC.

This chain uses TRBV7-6 with TRBJ2-2; D may be TRBD1 or TRBD2 (5 bases each). CDR1 is SGHVS and CDR2 is FNYEAQ in the germline V gene. There are 13 residues in the CDR3. Trimming took off 5 bases at V and 6 bases at J, with 10 bases between the two ends. The CDR3 loop is CASSHRGAGELFF. The CDR3 nucleotides are TGTGCCAGCAGCCATCGGGGCGCCGGGGAGCTGTTTTTT.

This chain links TRBV12-3 or TRBV12-4 with TRBJ2-1; D possibly corresponds to TRBD1 (6 bases). V lost 3 bases and J lost 7, with 13 bases in between. The CDR3 loop spans 14 amino acids. CDR3 sequence: CASSFQQGLNEQFF. In DNA form, the CDR3 reads TGTGCCAGCAGTTTCCAACAGGGTTTGAATGAGCAGTTCTTC.

Only a few counts were recorded for this clonotype. V and J are TRBV6-2 or TRBV6-3 and TRBJ2-3; D tentatively reads TRBD1 or TRBD2 (5 bases each). This CDR3 region has 15 residues. V lost 0 bases and J 2 bases, leaving 9 bases between the germline ends. Looked up from germline, CDR1 is MNHEY and CDR2 is SVGEGT. CDR3 in DNA: TGTGCCAGCAGTTACTCTGAGGGGCCCACAGATACGCAGTATTTT. Protein sequence: CASSYSEGPTDTQYF.

This chain uses TRBV12-3 or TRBV12-4 with TRBJ2-4; D unclear. The CDR3 totals 13 residues. Deletions cut 1 base from V and 7 bases from J, with 8 bases between. The CDR3 sequence: CASSLGHTNIQYF. CDR3 sequence (DNA): TGTGCCAGCAGTTTAGGGCATACGAACATTCAGTACTTC.

V usage is TRBV11-2 and J usage is TRBJ2-7; 10 bases match TRBD2. This CDR3 region has 18 residues. After removal of 5 bases from V and 4 bases from J, the junction contained 17 bases not matched to a gene. CDR1 is SGHAT, CDR2 FQNNGV, per germline. Written as DNA, the CDR3 is TGTGCCAGCAGCCCTCGACCCCAGCTAGCGGGAGAGCGGTACGAGCAGTACTTC. It codes for CASSPRPQLAGERYEQYF.

V gene TRBV7-9 combines with J gene TRBJ2-7; D possibly uses TRBD1 or TRBD2 (5 bases each). This CDR3 contains 14 residues. Germline V gene lookup returns CDR1 SEHNR and CDR2 FQNEAQ (reference sequence). V lost 0 bases and J lost 5, with 11 bases in between. CDR3 residues: CASSLAGPVDEQYF. CDR3 nucleotide sequence: TGTGCCAGCAGCTTAGCGGGACCGGTCGACGAGCAGTACTTC.

This clonotype showed up just a few times. The chain has TRBV6-5 and TRBJ2-7; TRBD2 aligns across 10 bases. This CDR3 comprises 18 residues. Germline lookup yields CDR1 MNHEY and CDR2 SVGAGI. V shed 3 bases and J 2 bases; nucleotides not matched to a gene: 13. CDR3 protein: CASSYLGASGRVTYEQYF. The CDR3 DNA reads TGTGCCAGCAGTTATCTCGGGGCTAGCGGGAGAGTGACCTACGAGCAGTACTTC.

This clonotype was counted between two and nine times. The CDR3 DNA reads as TGCAGCGTGGCCGGGGACGGGAACACTGAAGCTTTCTTT. Amino acids: CSVAGDGNTEAFF. The rearrangement links TRBV29-1 to TRBJ1-1; D possibly corresponds to TRBD1 (5 bases). From germline, CDR1 is SQVTM and CDR2 ANQGSEA. The V and J ends lost 6 bases and 1 base respectively, with 12 bases between them. The CDR3 sequence is 13 residues long.

The rearrangement joins TRBV5-1 to TRBJ2-5; D assignment may be TRBD1 or TRBD2 (6 bases each). CDR1 SGHRS and CDR2 YFSETQ come from the germline V gene. V lost 7 bases to trimming and J lost 3 bases, with 16 bases between them. CDR3 size: 14 residues. The chain's CDR3 is CASGSAGGKETQYF. DNA of the CDR3: TGCGCCAGCGGTTCAGCCGGGGGCAAAGAGACCCAGTACTTC.

CDR3 coding DNA: TGTGCCAGCAGCCCCATGAAGGCCACCTACGAGCAGTACTTC. Its translation is CASSPMKATYEQYF. This chain connects TRBV7-9 to TRBJ2-7; D ambiguous. The CDR3 sequence is 14 residues long. Germline values: CDR1 SEHNR, CDR2 FQNEAQ (reference sequence). Trimming pared 5 bases from V and 2 bases from J, leaving 13 bases between.

V is TRBV10-3 and J is TRBJ2-1; 10 nucleotides agree with TRBD2. The germline V gene encodes CDR1 ENHRY and CDR2 SYGVKD. Germline trimming cut 7 bases from V and 13 bases from J; bases unmatched to any gene: 10. CDR3 length: 13 amino acids. DNA for the CDR3: TGTGCCATCAACCGCAGCGGGGGGGCCCTCCAGTTCTTC. The encoded protein is CAINRSGGALQFF.

This chain joins TRBV28 and TRBJ2-7; 7 bases are shared with TRBD1. V gave up 3 bases and J gave up 7 bases; unmatched junction bases: 27. Germline V gene lookup returns CDR1 MDHEN and CDR2 SYDVKM. The CDR3 totals 20 residues. For the CDR3, the DNA is TGTGCCAGCAGTTTTAAGGGCCCTATAAGACAGGGCAGTATTAGCGCTGAGCAGTACTTC. Protein product: CASSFKGPIRQGSISAEQYF.

J is TRBJ1-1 and V is TRBV24-1; no clear D gene. The V end was cut by 2 bases, the J end by 6 bases, with 6 bases between. Germline CDR1 is KGHDR and CDR2 is SFDVKD. The CDR3 spans 12 residues. The CDR3 loop reads CATSDSRSEAFF. For the CDR3, the DNA is TGTGCCACCAGTGATTCGCGATCTGAAGCTTTCTTT.

The chain links TRBV7-2 to TRBJ2-1, with 8 bases matching TRBD2. The CDR3 is 15 residues long. Germline V gene data show CDR1 as SGHTA and CDR2 as FQGNSA. V lost 1 base, J lost 5 bases, and 4 bases stayed unmatched. This CDR3 is CASSLDRGGHNEQFF. The CDR3 DNA reads as TGTGCCAGCAGCTTAGACCGGGGGGGCCACAATGAGCAGTTCTTC.

The rearrangement joins TRBV10-2 to TRBJ1-2; possibly TRBD1 for D (6 bases). The CDR3 is 15 residues long. Trimming stripped 8 bases from V and 4 bases from J, with 20 bases between. Germline V gene data show CDR1 as WSHSY and CDR2 as SAAADI. The CDR3 DNA sequence: TGCGCCAGCGGGAGTGAGGCAGGGGATCCCTATGGCTACACCTTC. Residues: CASGSEAGDPYGYTF.

The V and J genes are TRBV7-6 and TRBJ1-1; no clear D gene. The germline gives CDR1 SGHVS, CDR2 FNYEAQ. The CDR3 loop spans 12 amino acids. V shed 0 bases and J shed 7 bases, with 6 bases lying between them. The CDR3, as DNA: TGTGCCAGCAGCTTAGCCCGGGGTGAAGCTTTCTTT. It codes for CASSLARGEAFF.

The V and J genes are TRBV20-1 and TRBJ1-2; D gene ambiguous. Trimming left V 0 bases short and J 7 bases short, with 15 bases between. The CDR3 consists of 14 residues. The germline V gene encodes CDR1 DFQATT and CDR2 SNEGSKA (reference sequence). The CDR3 spells CSARDGAAVPGYTF. The DNA for the CDR3 is TGCAGTGCTAGAGACGGAGCAGCGGTGCCTGGCTACACCTTC.

This clonotype was observed a handful of times. The chain employs TRBV28 and TRBJ2-3; 7 bases are a match to TRBD2. V dropped 3 bases and J dropped 2; count of bases not matched to a gene: 5. The CDR3 is 15 amino acids. Germline V CDR1 and CDR2: MDHEN, SYDVKM. CDR3 nucleotide sequence: TGTGCCAGCAGTTTCAGTAGCGGGTTCACAGATACGCAGTATTTT. As protein: CASSFSSGFTDTQYF.

V and J are TRBV28 and TRBJ2-1; D possibly corresponds to TRBD2 (6 bases). The CDR3 is made up of 12 amino acids. In germline, CDR1 is MDHEN, CDR2 SYDVKM. Deletions cut 4 bases from V and 10 bases from J, with 11 bases between. The CDR3 nucleotides are TGTGCCAGCAGTTGGCCGGGACTGGAGCAGTTCTTC. It specifies CASSWPGLEQFF.